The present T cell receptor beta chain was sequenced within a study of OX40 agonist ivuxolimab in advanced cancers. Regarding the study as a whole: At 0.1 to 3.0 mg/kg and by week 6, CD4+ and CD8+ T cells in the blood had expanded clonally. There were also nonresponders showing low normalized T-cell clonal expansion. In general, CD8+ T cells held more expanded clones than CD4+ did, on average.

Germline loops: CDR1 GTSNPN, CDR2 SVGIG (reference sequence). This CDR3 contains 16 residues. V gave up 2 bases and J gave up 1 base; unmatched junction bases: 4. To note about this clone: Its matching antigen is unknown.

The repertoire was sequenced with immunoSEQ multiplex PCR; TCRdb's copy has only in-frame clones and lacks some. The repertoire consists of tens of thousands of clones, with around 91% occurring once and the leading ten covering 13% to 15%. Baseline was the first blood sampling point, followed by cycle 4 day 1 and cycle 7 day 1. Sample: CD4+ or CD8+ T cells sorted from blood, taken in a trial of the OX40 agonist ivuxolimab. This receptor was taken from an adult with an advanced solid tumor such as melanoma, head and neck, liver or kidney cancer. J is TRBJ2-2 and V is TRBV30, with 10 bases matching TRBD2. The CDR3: CAWSTSGTLNTGELFF. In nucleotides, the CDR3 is TGTGCCTGGAGTACTAGCGGGACCTTGAACACCGGGGAGCTGTTTTTT.